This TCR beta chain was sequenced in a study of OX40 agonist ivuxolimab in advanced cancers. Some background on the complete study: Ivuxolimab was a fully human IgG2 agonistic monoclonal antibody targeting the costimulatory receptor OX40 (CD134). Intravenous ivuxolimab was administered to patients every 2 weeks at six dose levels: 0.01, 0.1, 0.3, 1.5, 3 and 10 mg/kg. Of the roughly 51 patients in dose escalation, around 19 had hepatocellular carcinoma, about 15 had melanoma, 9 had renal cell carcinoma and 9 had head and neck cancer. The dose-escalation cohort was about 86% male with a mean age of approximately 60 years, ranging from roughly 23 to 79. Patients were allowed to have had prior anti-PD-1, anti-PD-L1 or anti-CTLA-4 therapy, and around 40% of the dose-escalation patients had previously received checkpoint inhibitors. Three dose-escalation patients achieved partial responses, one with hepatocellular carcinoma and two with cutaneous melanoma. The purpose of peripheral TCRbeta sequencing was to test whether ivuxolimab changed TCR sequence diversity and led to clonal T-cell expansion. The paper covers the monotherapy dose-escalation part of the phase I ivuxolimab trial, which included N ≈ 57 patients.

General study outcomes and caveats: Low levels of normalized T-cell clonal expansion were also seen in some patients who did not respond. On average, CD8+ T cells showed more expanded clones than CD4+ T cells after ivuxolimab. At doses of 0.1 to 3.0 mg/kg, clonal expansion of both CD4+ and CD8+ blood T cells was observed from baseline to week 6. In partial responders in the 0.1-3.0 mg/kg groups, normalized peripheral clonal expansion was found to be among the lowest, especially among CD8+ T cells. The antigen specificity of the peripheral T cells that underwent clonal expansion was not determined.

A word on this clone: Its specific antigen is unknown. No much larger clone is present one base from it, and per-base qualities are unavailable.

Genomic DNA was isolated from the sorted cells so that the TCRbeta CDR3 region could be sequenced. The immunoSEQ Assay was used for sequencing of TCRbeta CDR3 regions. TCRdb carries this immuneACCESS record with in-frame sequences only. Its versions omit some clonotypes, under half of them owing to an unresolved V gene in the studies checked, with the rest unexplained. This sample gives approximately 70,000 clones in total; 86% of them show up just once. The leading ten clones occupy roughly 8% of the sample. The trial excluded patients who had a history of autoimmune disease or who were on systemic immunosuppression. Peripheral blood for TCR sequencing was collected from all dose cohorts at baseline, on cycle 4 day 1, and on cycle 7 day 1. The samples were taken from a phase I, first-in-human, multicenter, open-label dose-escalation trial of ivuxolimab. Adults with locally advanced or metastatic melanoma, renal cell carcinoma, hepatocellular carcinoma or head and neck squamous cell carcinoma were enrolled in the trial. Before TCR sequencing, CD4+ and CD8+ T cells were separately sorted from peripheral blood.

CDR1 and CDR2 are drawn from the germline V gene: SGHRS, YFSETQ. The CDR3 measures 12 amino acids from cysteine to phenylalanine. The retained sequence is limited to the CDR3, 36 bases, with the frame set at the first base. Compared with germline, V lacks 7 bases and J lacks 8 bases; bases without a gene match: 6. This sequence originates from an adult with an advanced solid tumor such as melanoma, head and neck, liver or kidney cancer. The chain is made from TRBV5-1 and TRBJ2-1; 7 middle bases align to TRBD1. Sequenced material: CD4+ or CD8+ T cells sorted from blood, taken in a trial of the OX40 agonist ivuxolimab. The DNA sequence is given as TGCGCCAGCGGGGGACAGAGTCATGAGCAGTTCTTC. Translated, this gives CASGGQSHEQFF. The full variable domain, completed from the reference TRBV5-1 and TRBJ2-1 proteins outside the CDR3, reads KAGVTQTPRYLIKTRGQQVTLSCSPISGHRSVSWYQQTPGQGLQFLFEYFSETQRNKGNFPGRFSGRQFSNSRSEMNVSTLELGDSALYLCASGGQSHEQFFGPGTRLTVL.